The present T cell receptor beta chain was sequenced within a study of OX40 agonist ivuxolimab in advanced cancers. Study results and limitations: Researchers did not establish what antigens the expanded peripheral T cells target.

Libraries were prepared by immunoSEQ multiplex PCR; TCRdb keeps only in-frame clonotypes and omits some of them. The sample consists of fewer than 30,000 clones, nearly 85% of them appearing once. A note on this clone: The antigen is unknown.

No patient had autoimmune disease or received systemic immunosuppression. The sequencing used CD4+ or CD8+ T cells sorted from blood, collected in a trial of the OX40 agonist ivuxolimab. The receptor was derived from an adult with an advanced solid tumor such as melanoma, head and neck, liver or kidney cancer.

CDR3 loop: CASSVSGGNEQFF. The CDR3 nucleotides are TGTGCCAGCAGCGTCTCGGGGGGGAATGAGCAGTTCTTC. V and J are TRBV13 and TRBJ2-1; 8 nucleotides align to TRBD2. CDR1 and CDR2 (germline): PRHDT, FYEKMQ (reference sequence). The CDR3 is 13 residues long. The V segment lost 5 bases and the J segment 7 bases; nucleotides outside the gene matches: 4.